The T cell receptor beta chain under discussion was sequenced for a study of radiation and T cells in renal cell carcinoma. The method was immunoSEQ multiplex PCR; TCRdb's version includes in-frame clones alone and lacks a portion of them. The sample lists approximately 120,000 clones; roughly 80% were seen once. Time point meaning: baseline pretreatment blood. Treatment in this sample: 15 Gy SBRT to primary tumor, nephrectomy 4 weeks later. Serial blood draws occurred at baseline and 2 and 4 weeks post-SBRT. Study observations and caveats: In blood, top tumor clones expanded by 2 weeks, shrinking by 4. Pretreatment tumor biopsies were lacking, so baseline clonotypes are unknown.

Concerning this clone: Its specificity is not known.

The CDR3 loop spans 13 amino acids. Germline CDR1 reads MNHEY; CDR2 reads SVGAGI. V lost 2 bases, J lost 7 bases, and 2 bases stayed unmatched. The clonotype was recovered from an older woman with renal cell carcinoma. Sequenced here: blood, sampled from a patient whose treatment included radiotherapy and nephrectomy. The rearrangement uses TRBV6-5 and TRBJ1-5, with 7 bases that match TRBD1. CDR3: CASSYDRVQPQHF. CDR3 sequence (DNA): TGTGCCAGCAGTTACGACAGGGTGCAGCCCCAGCATTTT.